These T cell receptor beta chains were read from a single sample in a study of cytomegalovirus exposure and HLA in healthy donors. Profiling relied on immunoSEQ multiplex PCR, and the TCRdb table lists in-frame clones only, not all of them. The sample lists over 150,000 clones, 75% occurring once. The sample taken for sequencing was PBMCs. The receptors were sampled from a male donor in good health and CMV-seronegative. The CDR3 runs from the conserved cysteine through the conserved F or W. The order of the fields is V gene, J gene, D gene, clone size, CDR3 protein, CDR3 DNA. A D gene is named only where the DNA matches it firmly. Clone size appears in some rows only: once, few, many, or a class for an expanded clone.

TRBV7-9	TRBJ2-2	-	-	CASSQGGAGELFF	TGTGCCAGCAGCCAGGGAGGAGCCGGGGAGCTGTTTTTT
TRBV7-9	TRBJ2-7	TRBD1	-	CASSTTLGQNYEQYF	TGTGCCAGCAGCACGACCCTGGGACAGAACTACGAGCAGTACTTC
TRBV19	TRBJ1-2	-	-	CASSIGVGYTF	TGTGCCAGTAGTATCGGGGTTGGCTACACCTTC
TRBV10-1	TRBJ2-1	-	-	CANPTGLYNEQFF	TGCGCCAACCCGACAGGTCTATACAATGAGCAGTTCTTC
TRBV5-4	TRBJ1-6	-	few	CASSFGVPNSPLHF	TGTGCCAGCAGCTTCGGGGTGCCCAATTCACCCCTCCACTTT
TRBV27	TRBJ2-2	-	-	CASSLSVGDWTGELFF	TGTGCCAGCAGTTTATCTGTGGGAGATTGGACCGGGGAGCTGTTTTTT
TRBV25-1	TRBJ1-2	TRBD1	-	CASSEYPGQGPYGYTF	TGTGCCAGCAGTGAATACCCGGGACAGGGGCCCTATGGCTACACCTTC
TRBV2	TRBJ2-7	TRBD1	-	CASSEQGQTYEQYF	TGTGCCAGCAGTGAACAGGGACAGACCTACGAGCAGTACTTC
TRBV2	TRBJ2-7	-	-	CASSPQVYEQYF	TGTGCCAGCAGCCCCCAGGTGTACGAGCAGTACTTC
TRBV7-8	TRBJ2-2	-	-	CASSLALLSGELFF	TGTGCCAGCAGCTTAGCACTACTCAGCGGGGAGCTGTTTTTT
TRBV7-3	TRBJ1-1	TRBD1	-	CASSITGGIGTEAFF	TGTGCCAGCAGCATTACAGGGGGAATAGGAACTGAAGCTTTCTTT
TRBV10-3	TRBJ2-3	TRBD2	-	CAISEAGTSGNTQYF	TGTGCCATCAGTGAAGCCGGGACTAGCGGAAATACGCAGTATTTT
TRBV4-1	TRBJ1-1	-	-	CASSQDRAGLGTEAFF	TGCGCCAGCAGCCAAGATCGGGCGGGGTTGGGCACTGAAGCTTTCTTT
TRBV28	TRBJ1-1	TRBD1	-	CASTIQGDLRMNTEAFF	TGTGCCAGCACAATTCAGGGGGATCTACGTATGAACACTGAAGCTTTCTTT
TRBV5-6	TRBJ2-1	-	-	CASSYDSGEKQFF	TGTGCCAGCAGCTATGATTCAGGGGAAAAGCAGTTCTTC
TRBV7-6	TRBJ1-3	TRBD1	few	CASSRDRGPGNTIYF	TGTGCCAGCAGCCGGGACAGGGGGCCAGGAAACACCATATATTTT
TRBV7-3	TRBJ2-3	TRBD2	-	CASKSGGTDTQYF	TGTGCCAGCAAAAGCGGGGGCACAGATACGCAGTATTTT
TRBV6-5	TRBJ2-3	-	few	CASSYDGRGSDTQYF	TGTGCCAGCAGTTACGACGGGAGAGGGTCAGATACGCAGTATTTT